This T cell receptor (beta chain) is from a study of early T cells in non-severe SARS-CoV-2 infection (dated by TCRdb to the early 2020s). Context from the whole study: Bulk RNA from unsorted whole blood was used for TCR sequencing, so alpha and beta chains could not be paired.

Library preparation employed 5' RACE. Sequenced using a NextSeq 500. In the TCR library protocol, unique molecular identifiers were attached to individual cDNA molecules to correct for PCR bias and sequencing error. Both TCR alpha and beta chains were sequenced, and tight co-correlation was observed between alpha and beta sequence abundances in each sample. Processing in the source paper ran as follows. V gene, J gene and CDR3 annotation of TCR sequences was performed with Decombinator V4. TCRs were defined as expanded if a significant change between any two time points was detected under a Poisson model with p below 0.0001. TCR abundances were normalised to the total number of TCRs sequenced per sample and were expressed as counts per million. MAIT TCRs were defined by TRAV1-2 paired with TRAJ12, TRAJ20 or TRAJ33, and iNKT TCRs by TRAV10 paired with TRAJ18. VDJdb, accessed 1 November 2021, was searched for CMV, EBV and SARS-CoV-2 annotated TCRs, with TCRs annotated for multiple antigens excluded. TCRdb took the public reads, trimmed them with fastp at Q25, ran MiXCR for clone calling and kept in-frame beta chains. A single entry per CDR3 protein holds the most common genes and DNA from its merged rows. None of the V and J calls come from the authors' own analysis; TCRdb made them. In all, the sample holds about 43,000 distinct CDR3 sequences, and roughly a tenth of those were seen once. Around 9.8% of the sample comes from the top ten.

Set within a cohort of healthcare workers in London, UK, this nested case-control study involved weekly PCR testing of nasopharyngeal swabs along with blood sampling. Healthcare workers were enrolled in the week of the UK lockdown, from 23 to 31 March 2020, and were followed every week for up to roughly 16 weeks. With respect to this clonotype: Its cognate antigen has yet to be identified. No per-base quality is available; no much larger clone lies one base away.

Broader findings and caveats from the paper: VDJdb matching was skewed toward anti-spike CD8 responses, so virus-specific expansions were likely underestimated and private and CD4 specificities were missed.

From the cysteine up to the phenylalanine, the CDR3 has a length of 15 residues. The only DNA kept is the CDR3, 45 bases in frame from the first base. As encoded in the germline V gene (reference sequence), CDR1 is SGHNT while CDR2 is YYREEE. V was cut back by 0 bases and J by 2 bases, leaving a gap of 12 bases between them. Sequences were obtained from whole blood. This receptor chain uses TRBV5-4 and TRBJ2-7, with no confident D gene call. This clonotype was sampled from an adult who was a healthcare worker with PCR-confirmed SARS-CoV-2 infection or an uninfected control (not recorded which). The CDR3 protein: CASSLGMDTTYEQYF. The nucleotides are TGTGCCAGCAGCTTGGGTATGGATACGACCTACGAGCAGTACTTC.